Sequencing of this TCR beta chain was carried out in a study of CD8+CD57+ T cells in acquired aplastic anemia. Template material for TCR beta VDJ and CDR3 profiling consisted of genomic DNA. TCRdb fed the reads into MiXCR, producing one record per CDR3 protein. The sample includes roughly 220,000 distinct CDR3 sequences, roughly two thirds of them seen just once. Germline CDR1 reads SGHTA; CDR2 reads FQGNSA. V was cut by 5 bases and J by 3 bases, with 8 bases left in between. This CDR3 contains 14 residues. For sequencing, patients were chosen who had shown expansion of CD8+CD57+ cells by flow cytometry. A severe acquired aplastic anemia diagnosis applied to all patients.

The specimen was sorted CD4+, CD8+, or CD8+CD57+ T cells (not recorded which) from PBMCs. The sequence was obtained from a human donor with aplastic anemia. The chain has TRBV7-2 and TRBJ2-6, with unresolved D. The CDR3 loop is CASSQAFGANVLTF. As DNA, the CDR3 is TGTGCCAGCAGCCAAGCCTTTGGGGCCAACGTCCTGACTTTC.